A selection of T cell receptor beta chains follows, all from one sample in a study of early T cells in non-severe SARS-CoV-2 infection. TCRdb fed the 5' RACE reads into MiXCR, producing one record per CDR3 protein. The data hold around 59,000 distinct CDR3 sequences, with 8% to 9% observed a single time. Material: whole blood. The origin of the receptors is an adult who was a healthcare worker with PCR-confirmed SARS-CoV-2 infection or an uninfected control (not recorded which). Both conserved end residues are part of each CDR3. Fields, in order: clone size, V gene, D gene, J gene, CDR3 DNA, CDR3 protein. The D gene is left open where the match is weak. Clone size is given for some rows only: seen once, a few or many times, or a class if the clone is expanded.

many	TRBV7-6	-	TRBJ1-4	TGTGCCAGCAGCCCCCCTCAAGGGGGTTTTATGAAAAAACTGTTTTTT	CASSPPQGGFMKKLFF
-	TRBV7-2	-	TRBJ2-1	TGTGCCAGCAGCTTAGAAGCACACTACAATGAGCAGTTCTTC	CASSLEAHYNEQFF
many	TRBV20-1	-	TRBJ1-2	TGCAGTGCTAGTAACTATGGCTACACCTTC	CSASNYGYTF
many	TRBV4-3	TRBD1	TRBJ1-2	TGCGCCAGCAGCCAAGATATAATTCGAGGACAGGACTATGGCTACACCTTC	CASSQDIIRGQDYGYTF
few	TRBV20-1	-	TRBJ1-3	TGCAGTGCTAGAAACAGTCTCTCTGGAAACACCATATATTTT	CSARNSLSGNTIYF
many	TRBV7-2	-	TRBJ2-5	TGTGCCAGCAGACGGCCCCAAGAGACCCAGTACTTC	CASRRPQETQYF
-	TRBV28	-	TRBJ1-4	TGTGCCAGCAGTTTATTGCGACAGACTAATGAAAAACTGTTTTTT	CASSLLRQTNEKLFF
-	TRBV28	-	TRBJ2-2	TGTGCCAGCAGTTTGTTGGTTATTGGCACCGGGGAGCTGTTTTTT	CASSLLVIGTGELFF
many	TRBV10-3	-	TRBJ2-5	TGTGCCATCAGTGAGGGAAATAGCCAAGAGACCCAGTACTTC	CAISEGNSQETQYF
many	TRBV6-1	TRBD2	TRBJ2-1	TGTGCCAGCAGTGAAGTAGGGACTAGGGCATCCTACAATGAGCAGTTCTTC	CASSEVGTRASYNEQFF
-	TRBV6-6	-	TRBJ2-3	TGTGCCAGCAGTTACCCAGAACTAGCTGAAAGCACAGATACGCAGTATTTT	CASSYPELAESTDTQYF
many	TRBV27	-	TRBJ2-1	TGTGCCAGCAGTTTAGGTTCCTACAATGAGCAGTTCTTC	CASSLGSYNEQFF
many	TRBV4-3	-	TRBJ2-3	TGCGCCAGCAGCCAAGATGGGACAGATACGCAGTATTTT	CASSQDGTDTQYF
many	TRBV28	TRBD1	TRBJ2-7	TGTGCCAGCAGTAAGACAGGGGCTTCCTACGAGCAGTACTTC	CASSKTGASYEQYF
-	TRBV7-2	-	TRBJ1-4	TGTGCCAGCAGCTTAGCGACAGATTATAATGAAAAACTGTTTTTT	CASSLATDYNEKLFF
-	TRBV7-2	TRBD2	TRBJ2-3	TGTGCCAGCAGTCGTACGACTAGCGGGATCGCCACTAGCACAGATACGCAGTATTTT	CASSRTTSGIATSTDTQYF
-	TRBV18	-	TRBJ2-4	TGTGCCAGCTCACCTTCGGCAGAAAGTAAAAACATTCAGTACTTC	CASSPSAESKNIQYF
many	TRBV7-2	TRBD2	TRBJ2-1	TGTGCCAGCAGCCATAAGCCGGGACTAGTCCTCAATGAGCAGTTCTTC	CASSHKPGLVLNEQFF
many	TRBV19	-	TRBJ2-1	TGTGCCAGTAGTATGGGGGGACTCGCCCCCTACAATGAGCAGTTCTTC	CASSMGGLAPYNEQFF
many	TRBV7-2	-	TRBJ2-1	TGTGCCAGCAGCTTAGCTAGCGGAAGGAGCTCCTACAATGAGCAGTTCTTC	CASSLASGRSSYNEQFF
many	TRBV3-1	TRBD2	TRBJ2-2	TGTGCCAGCAAACCTCTAGCGGGAACCGGGGAGCTGTTTTTT	CASKPLAGTGELFF
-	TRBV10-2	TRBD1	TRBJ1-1	TGCGCCAGCAGTGAGAGGTTGGCAGGGGGCACTGAAGCTTTCTTT	CASSERLAGGTEAFF
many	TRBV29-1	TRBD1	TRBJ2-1	TGCAGCGTTGTAACCCTCCGCCGGGACAGGGTGAGTGGTGAGCAGTTCTTC	CSVVTLRRDRVSGEQFF
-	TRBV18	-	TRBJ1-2	TGTGCCAGCTCACTAGGAGCTGGGGACTATGGCTACACCTTC	CASSLGAGDYGYTF
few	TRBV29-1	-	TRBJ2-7	TGCAGCGTTGAAGATCATGACAGTACAGACTACGAGCAGTACTTC	CSVEDHDSTDYEQYF
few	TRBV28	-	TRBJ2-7	TGTGCCAGCGGACTAAACTACGAGCAGTACTTC	CASGLNYEQYF
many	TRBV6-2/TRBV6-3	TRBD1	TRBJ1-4	TGTGCCAGCAGTGTGACAGGGGAAAAACTGTTTTTT	CASSVTGEKLFF
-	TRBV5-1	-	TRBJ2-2	TGCGCCAGCAGCTTGGGGACAGCCGCGAACACCGGGGAGCCGTTTTTT	CASSLGTAANTGEPFF
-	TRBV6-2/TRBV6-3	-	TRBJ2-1	TGTGCCAGCAGAACCCTCCTGGTAACGGGGTCCAATGAGCAGTTCTTC	CASRTLLVTGSNEQFF
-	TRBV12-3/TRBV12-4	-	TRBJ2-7	TGTGCCAGCAGTTCCCAACCCTACGAGCAGTACTTC	CASSSQPYEQYF
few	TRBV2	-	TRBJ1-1	TGTGCCAGCAGTGAAGTTTGGGTGAACACTGAAGCTTTCTTT	CASSEVWVNTEAFF